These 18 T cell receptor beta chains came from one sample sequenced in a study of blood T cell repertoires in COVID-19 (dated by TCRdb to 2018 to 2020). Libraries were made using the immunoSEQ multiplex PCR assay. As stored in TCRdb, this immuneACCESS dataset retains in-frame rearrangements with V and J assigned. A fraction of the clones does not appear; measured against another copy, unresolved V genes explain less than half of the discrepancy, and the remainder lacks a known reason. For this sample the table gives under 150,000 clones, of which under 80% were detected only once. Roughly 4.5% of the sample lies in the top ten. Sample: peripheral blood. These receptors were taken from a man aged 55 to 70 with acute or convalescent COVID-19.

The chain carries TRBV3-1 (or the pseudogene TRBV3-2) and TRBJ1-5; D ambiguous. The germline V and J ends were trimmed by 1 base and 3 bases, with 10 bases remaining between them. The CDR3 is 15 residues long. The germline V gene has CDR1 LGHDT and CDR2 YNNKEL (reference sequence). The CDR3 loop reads CASSQGTVNNQPQHF. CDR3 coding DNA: TGTGCCAGCAGCCAAGGCACAGTGAACAATCAGCCCCAGCATTTT.

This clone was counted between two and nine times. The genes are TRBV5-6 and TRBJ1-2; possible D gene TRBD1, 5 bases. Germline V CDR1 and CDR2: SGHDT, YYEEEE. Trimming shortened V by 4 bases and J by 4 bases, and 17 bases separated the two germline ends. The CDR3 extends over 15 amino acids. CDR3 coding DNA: TGTGCCAGCAGCGGGGGGTATAGGGTGACCTATGGCTACACCTTC. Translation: CASSGGYRVTYGYTF.

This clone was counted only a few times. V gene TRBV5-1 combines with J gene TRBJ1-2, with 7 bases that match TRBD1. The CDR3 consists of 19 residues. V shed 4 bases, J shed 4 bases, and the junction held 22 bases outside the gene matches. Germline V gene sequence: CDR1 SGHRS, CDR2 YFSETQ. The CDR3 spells CASSPEPFSRPGDSYGYTF. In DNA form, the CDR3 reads TGCGCCAGCAGCCCGGAACCCTTCTCCCGCCCAGGGGACAGCTATGGCTACACCTTC.

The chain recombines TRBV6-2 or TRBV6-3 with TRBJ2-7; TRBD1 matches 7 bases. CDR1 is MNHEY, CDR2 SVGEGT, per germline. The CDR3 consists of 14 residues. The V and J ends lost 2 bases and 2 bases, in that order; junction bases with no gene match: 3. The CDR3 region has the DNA TGTGCCAGCAGTTACCGCGACAGGGCCTACGAGCAGTACTTC. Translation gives CASSYRDRAYEQYF.

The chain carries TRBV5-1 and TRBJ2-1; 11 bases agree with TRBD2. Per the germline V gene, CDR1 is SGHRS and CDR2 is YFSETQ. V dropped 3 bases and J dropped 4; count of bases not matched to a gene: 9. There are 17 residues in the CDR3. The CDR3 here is CASSSTSGSRVYNEQFF. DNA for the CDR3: TGCGCCAGCAGCTCCACTAGCGGGAGTAGAGTTTACAATGAGCAGTTCTTC.

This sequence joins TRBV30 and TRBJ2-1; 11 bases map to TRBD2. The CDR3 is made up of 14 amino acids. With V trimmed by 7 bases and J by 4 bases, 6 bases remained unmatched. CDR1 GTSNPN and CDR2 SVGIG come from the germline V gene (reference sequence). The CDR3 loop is CAYTGTSGYNEQFF. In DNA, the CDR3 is TGTGCCTATACGGGGACTAGCGGATACAATGAGCAGTTCTTC.

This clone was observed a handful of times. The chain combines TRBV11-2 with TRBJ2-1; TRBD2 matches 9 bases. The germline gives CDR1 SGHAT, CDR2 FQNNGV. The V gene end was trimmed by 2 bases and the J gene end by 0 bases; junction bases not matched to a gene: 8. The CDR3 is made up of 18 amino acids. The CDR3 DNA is TGTGCCAGCAGCTTAATTAGCGGGGGTCCTAGCTCCTACAATGAGCAGTTCTTC. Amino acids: CASSLISGGPSSYNEQFF.

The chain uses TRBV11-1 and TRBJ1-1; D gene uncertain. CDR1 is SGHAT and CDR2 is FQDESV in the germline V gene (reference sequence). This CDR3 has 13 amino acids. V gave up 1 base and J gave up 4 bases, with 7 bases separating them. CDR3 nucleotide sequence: TGTGCCAGCAGCTTAGAGCGGGGCACTGAAGCTTTCTTT. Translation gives CASSLERGTEAFF.

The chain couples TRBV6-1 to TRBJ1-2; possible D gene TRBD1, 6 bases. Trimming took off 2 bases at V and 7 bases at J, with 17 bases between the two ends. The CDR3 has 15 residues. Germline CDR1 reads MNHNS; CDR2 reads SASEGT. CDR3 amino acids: CASSEWNRELRGYTF. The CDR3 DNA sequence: TGTGCCAGCAGTGAATGGAACAGGGAGCTACGTGGCTACACCTTC.

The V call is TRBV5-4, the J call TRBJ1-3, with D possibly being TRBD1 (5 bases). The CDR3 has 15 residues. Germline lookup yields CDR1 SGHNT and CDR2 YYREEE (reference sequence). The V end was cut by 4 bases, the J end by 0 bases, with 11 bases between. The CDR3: CASSIDSNSGNTIYF. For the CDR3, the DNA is TGTGCCAGCAGCATTGACAGCAACTCTGGAAACACCATATATTTT.

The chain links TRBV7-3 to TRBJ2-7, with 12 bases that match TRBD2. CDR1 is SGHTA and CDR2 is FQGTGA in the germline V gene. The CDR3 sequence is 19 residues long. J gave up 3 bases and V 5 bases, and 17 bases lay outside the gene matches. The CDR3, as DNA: TGTGCCAGCAGCCAGCCCGGACTAGCGGGGCCCCGCCGACGCTACGAGCAGTACTTC. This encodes CASSQPGLAGPRRRYEQYF.

The CDR3 protein is CASTPYGAYEQYF. The CDR3 DNA reads TGTGCCAGCACCCCCTACGGGGCCTACGAGCAGTACTTC. The chain has TRBV11-2 and TRBJ2-7, with D perhaps TRBD2 (5 bases). Trimming stripped 7 bases from V and 2 bases from J, with 12 bases between. The CDR3 has 13 amino acids. Germline CDR1 is SGHAT and CDR2 is FQNNGV.

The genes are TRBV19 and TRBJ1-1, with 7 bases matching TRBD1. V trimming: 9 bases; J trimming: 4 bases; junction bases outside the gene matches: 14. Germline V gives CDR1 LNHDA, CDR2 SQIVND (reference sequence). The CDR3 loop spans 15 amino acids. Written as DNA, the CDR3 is TGTGCCAGCCTTTCGGAGGGGGCGGTCGGCACTGAAGCTTTCTTT. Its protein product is CASLSEGAVGTEAFF. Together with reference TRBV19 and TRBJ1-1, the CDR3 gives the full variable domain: DGGITQSPKYLFRKEGQNVTLSCEQNLNHDAMYWYRQDPGQGLRLIYYSQIVNDFQKGDIAEGYSVSREKKESFPLTVTSAQKNPTAFYLCASLSEGAVGTEAFFGQGTRLTVV.

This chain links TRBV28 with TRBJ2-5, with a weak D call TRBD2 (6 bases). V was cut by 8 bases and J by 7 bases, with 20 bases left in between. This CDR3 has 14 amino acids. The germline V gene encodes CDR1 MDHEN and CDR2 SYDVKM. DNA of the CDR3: TGTGCCAGCCGATCGGGGCTAGCGAGCGGGACCCAGTACTTC. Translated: CASRSGLASGTQYF.

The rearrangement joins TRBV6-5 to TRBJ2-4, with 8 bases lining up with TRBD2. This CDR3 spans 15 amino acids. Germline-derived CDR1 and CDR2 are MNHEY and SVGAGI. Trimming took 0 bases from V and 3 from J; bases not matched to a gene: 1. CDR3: CASSYSAGGKNIQYF. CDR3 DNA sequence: TGTGCCAGCAGTTACTCGGCGGGAGGCAAAAACATTCAGTACTTC.

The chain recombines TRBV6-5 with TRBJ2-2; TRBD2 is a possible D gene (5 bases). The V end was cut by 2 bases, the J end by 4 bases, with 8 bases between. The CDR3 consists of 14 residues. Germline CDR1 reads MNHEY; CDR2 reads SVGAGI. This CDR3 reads CASSYLGGTGELFF. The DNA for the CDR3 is TGTGCCAGCAGTTACCTAGGAGGCACCGGGGAGCTGTTTTTT.

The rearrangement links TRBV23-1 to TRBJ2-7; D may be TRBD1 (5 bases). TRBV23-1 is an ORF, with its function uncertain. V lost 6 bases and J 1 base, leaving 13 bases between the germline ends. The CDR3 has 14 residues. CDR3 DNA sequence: TGCGCCAGCAGCAAAGGGGCACCATCCTACGAGCAGTACTTC. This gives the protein CASSKGAPSYEQYF.

The CDR3 sequence: CASSEDRGSYNEQFF. CDR3 nucleotide sequence: TGCGCCAGCAGCGAGGACAGGGGGTCCTACAATGAGCAGTTCTTC. The chain recombines TRBV10-1 with TRBJ2-1, with 10 bases matching TRBD1. Per germline, CDR1 WNHNN and CDR2 SYGVQD (reference sequence). V shed 6 bases, J shed 1 base, and the junction held 3 bases outside the gene matches. CDR3 length: 15 residues.